This passage covers 21 T cell receptor beta chains from one sample sequenced in a study of blood T cell repertoires in COVID-19. Libraries were prepared by immunoSEQ multiplex PCR; TCRdb keeps only in-frame clonotypes and omits some of them. The sample carries about 87,000 clones, roughly 76% recorded once. The specimen sequenced was peripheral blood. These receptors all come from a woman aged 45-60 years with acute or convalescent COVID-19.

CDR3 protein: CASSVGGTNQETQYF. The CDR3 DNA reads as TGTGCCAGCAGCGTAGGTGGGACTAACCAAGAGACCCAGTACTTC. The V and J genes are TRBV9 and TRBJ2-5, with TRBD2 matching over 7 bases. CDR1 SGDLS and CDR2 YYNGEE come from the germline V gene. The J segment lost 0 bases and the V segment lost 0 bases, leaving 2 bases of the junction unmatched. This CDR3 is built from 15 residues.

This clone has just one count. V usage is TRBV15 and J usage is TRBJ2-5; weak D call: TRBD2 (6 bases). The CDR3 sequence is 13 residues long. Looked up from germline, CDR1 is LNHNV and CDR2 is YYDKDF (reference sequence). Trimming left V 6 bases short and J 3 bases short, with 11 bases between. CDR3 residues: CATSWGRKETQYF. Written as DNA, the CDR3 is TGTGCCACCAGTTGGGGGAGGAAAGAGACCCAGTACTTC.

The chain carries TRBV12-3 or TRBV12-4 and TRBJ1-3; D gene uncertain. V was shortened by 10 bases and J by 3 bases, with 7 bases between the two germline ends. The CDR3 runs 11 residues. The CDR3 is CATYLGNTIYF. The CDR3 nucleotides read TGTGCCACTTATCTTGGAAACACCATATATTTT.

The chain uses TRBV5-1 and TRBJ1-6; 9 nucleotides align to TRBD1. The trim removed 3 bases at V and 9 bases at J, leaving 7 bases unmatched. The CDR3 spans 15 residues. Germline CDR1 and CDR2: SGHRS and YFSETQ. The CDR3 sequence is CASSYPGQGSSPLHF. The CDR3 nucleotides read TGCGCCAGCAGCTACCCGGGACAGGGATCTTCACCCCTCCACTTT. The whole variable domain, remainder taken from reference TRBV5-1 and TRBJ1-6, is KAGVTQTPRYLIKTRGQQVTLSCSPISGHRSVSWYQQTPGQGLQFLFEYFSETQRNKGNFPGRFSGRQFSNSRSEMNVSTLELGDSALYLCASSYPGQGSSPLHFGNGTRLTVT.

V and J are TRBV5-1 and TRBJ2-6; 8 nucleotides agree with TRBD1. From germline, CDR1 is SGHRS and CDR2 YFSETQ. This CDR3 contains 15 residues. Trimming removed 7 bases from V and 0 bases from J; junction bases left unmatched: 3. The CDR3 reads CASSGQASGANVLTF. The CDR3 coding sequence is TGCGCCAGCTCGGGACAGGCCTCTGGGGCCAACGTCCTGACTTTC.

The chain has TRBV15 and TRBJ1-1; D unresolved. The CDR3 extends over 13 amino acids. The germline gives CDR1 LNHNV, CDR2 YYDKDF (reference sequence). Trimming left V 0 bases short and J 5 bases short, with 7 bases between. CDR3 in DNA: TGTGCCACCAGCAGAGAGACGGGAACTGAAGCTTTCTTT. Amino acids: CATSRETGTEAFF.

The chain uses TRBV7-2 and TRBJ1-6; D remains unclear. From germline, CDR1 is SGHTA and CDR2 FQGNSA. The CDR3 spans 16 residues. V was trimmed by 2 bases and J by 4 bases, leaving 12 bases between them. The CDR3 sequence is CASSLRSTTYNSPLHF. CDR3 in DNA: TGTGCCAGCAGCTTACGGTCCACCACTTATAATTCACCCCTCCACTTT.

The chain employs TRBV10-3 and TRBJ2-1; 12 bases align to TRBD1. Germline V gives CDR1 ENHRY, CDR2 SYGVKD. The CDR3 is 15 amino acids. After removal of 5 bases from V and 15 bases from J, the junction contained 14 bases not matched to a gene. As DNA, the CDR3 is TGTGCCATCAGTCTCCGGGACAGGGGGCTGATCCCGCCGTTCTTC. Protein sequence: CAISLRDRGLIPPFF.

This clone was seen more than once but under ten times. The chain is built from TRBV10-3 and TRBJ1-2; TRBD1 matches 8 bases. This CDR3 region has 15 residues. V was clipped by 6 bases and J by 2 bases; unmatched bases: 8. Per the germline V gene, CDR1 is ENHRY and CDR2 is SYGVKD. CDR3 in DNA: TGTGCCATCAGAGATAGGACAGGGACCAACTATGGCTACACCTTC. It is translated as CAIRDRTGTNYGYTF.

This chain links TRBV5-6 with TRBJ2-1, with D tentatively TRBD1 (6 bases). The V and J ends lost 2 bases and 10 bases respectively, with 7 bases between them. This CDR3 is built from 11 residues. Germline assignment: CDR1 SGHDT and CDR2 YYEEEE. The CDR3 loop is CASSFDREQFF. The CDR3 bases are TGTGCCAGCAGCTTTGACAGGGAGCAGTTCTTC. The variable domain in full, completed from reference TRBV5-6 and TRBJ2-1, reads DAGVTQSPTHLIKTRGQQVTLRCSPKSGHDTVSWYQQALGQGPQFIFQYYEEEERQRGNFPDRFSGHQFPNYSSELNVNALLLGDSALYLCASSFDREQFFGPGTRLTVL.

The chain has TRBV19 and TRBJ1-1; 9 nucleotides line up with TRBD1. This CDR3 is 14 amino acids long. V lost 7 bases, J lost 8 bases, and 11 bases stayed unmatched. Germline V lookup: CDR1 LNHDA, CDR2 SQIVND (reference sequence). The CDR3 DNA reads TGTGCCAGTAATACACAGGGGGCAACGGGAGAAGCTTTCTTT. This sequence encodes CASNTQGATGEAFF.

The J gene is TRBJ1-1, the V gene TRBV7-9; 9 bases match TRBD1. The CDR3 sequence is 17 residues long. V was pared by 4 bases and J by 5 bases, with 14 bases of the junction left unmatched. CDR1 and CDR2 from the germline V gene are SEHNR and FQNEAQ (reference sequence). The CDR3 DNA follows: TGTGCCAGCAGCTCCCACGACTGGACAGGGGCGGGGACTGAAGCTTTCTTT. Protein sequence: CASSSHDWTGAGTEAFF.

The rearrangement uses TRBV7-8 and TRBJ1-1, with 8 bases aligning to TRBD1. The germline V gene has CDR1 SGHVS and CDR2 FQNEAQ. The V gene end was trimmed by 6 bases and the J gene end by 7 bases; junction bases not matched to a gene: 7. The CDR3 consists of 13 residues. This CDR3 is CASRPRGLGEAFF. CDR3 nucleotides: TGTGCCAGCAGGCCCAGGGGGCTCGGTGAAGCTTTCTTT.

J is TRBJ1-3 and V is TRBV12-2. TRBV12-2 is a recognized pseudogene. The CDR3 is 14 amino acids. The DNA for the CDR3 is TGTGCCTTTAACGGCAGGGAGGGTGGAAACACCATATATTTT. The encoded protein is CAFNGREGGNTIYF.

V is TRBV4-3 and J is TRBJ1-1; D remains ambiguous. V was shortened by 1 base and J by 0 bases, with 3 bases between the two germline ends. CDR1 is LGHNA and CDR2 is YSLEER in the germline V gene. The CDR3 sequence is 13 residues long. The CDR3 DNA reads as TGCGCCAGCAGCCAAGCGGTGAACACTGAAGCTTTCTTT. Translation gives CASSQAVNTEAFF.

The V call is TRBV11-2, the J call TRBJ2-7; D is perhaps TRBD1 (6 bases). Between the trimmed V and J ends, which lost 3 bases and 4 bases, there was a span of 19 bases. The CDR3 covers 16 residues. Germline V gene sequence: CDR1 SGHAT, CDR2 FQNNGV. The CDR3 DNA follows: TGTGCCAGCAGCTTCACCAGGGCAGGGGAAACGTACGAGCAGTACTTC. Protein sequence: CASSFTRAGETYEQYF.

The rearrangement joins TRBV4-1 to TRBJ1-5; tentatively, D is TRBD1 (5 bases). Germline V gene data show CDR1 as MGHRA and CDR2 as YSYEKL. The CDR3 consists of 13 residues. V lost 1 base, J lost 9 bases, and 10 bases lay in between. CDR3 DNA sequence: TGCGCCAGCAGCCAAGGGGGCTTGCGGCCCCAGCATTTT. It translates to CASSQGGLRPQHF.

CDR3 DNA sequence: TGTGCCAGTAGTATAGCCGGAGGCCTCCAGCATTTT. Translation gives CASSIAGGLQHF. This chain joins TRBV19 and TRBJ1-5; D unresolved. The CDR3 is 12 amino acids. The germline CDR1 and CDR2 sequences are LNHDA and SQIVND (reference sequence). Trimming left V 1 base short and J 12 bases short, with 10 bases between.

This clone was seen more than once but under ten times. The chain has TRBV7-2 and TRBJ2-3; 13 nucleotides line up with TRBD2. The germline gives CDR1 SGHTA, CDR2 FQGNSA. V trimming: 4 bases; J trimming: 3 bases; junction bases outside the gene matches: 7. The length of the CDR3 is 17 residues. The CDR3 reads CASSSLTSGGATDTQYF. CDR3 coding DNA: TGTGCCAGCAGCTCCTTAACTAGCGGGGGGGCAACAGATACGCAGTATTTT.

In nucleotides, the CDR3 is TGTGCCAGCAGCTTAACGTACAGGGGGGGTTTAGAGACCCAGTACTTC. It yields the protein CASSLTYRGGLETQYF. J is TRBJ2-5 and V is TRBV7-3; D may be TRBD1 (8 bases). Germline lookup yields CDR1 SGHTA and CDR2 FQGTGA. The CDR3 sequence is 16 residues long. V lost 0 bases and J 4 bases, leaving 15 bases between the germline ends.

A few counts support this clone. This chain joins TRBV5-1 and TRBJ2-1; D ambiguous. Trimming cost V 0 bases and J 7 bases, with 8 bases left between them. Germline V lookup: CDR1 SGHRS, CDR2 YFSETQ. The CDR3 covers 13 residues. The CDR3 loop reads CASSLASRNEQFF. The CDR3 nucleotides are TGCGCCAGCAGCTTGGCTTCCAGGAATGAGCAGTTCTTC.